This is a list of T cell receptor beta chains from one sample in a study of blood T cell repertoires in COVID-19. Profiled with immunoSEQ multiplex PCR; TCRdb holds only in-frame clones, not every one. The table has around 280,000 clones, roughly 90% seen once. The source material was peripheral blood. These receptors were taken from a woman aged 25 to 39 with COVID-19, enrolled during active disease. Both conserved end residues are part of each CDR3. D genes are given only for firm matches. Only part of the rows carry a size: once, few, many, or a class if the clone is expanded.

V gene	D gene	J gene	clone size	CDR3 DNA	CDR3 protein
TRBV28	.	TRBJ1-3	.	TGTGCCAGCTTTGAGGGCTCGGCAGGAAACACCATATATTTT	CASFEGSAGNTIYF
TRBV7-8	.	TRBJ2-7	.	TGTGCCAGCAGCTTAGTCAGGAACTCCTACGAGCAGTACTTC	CASSLVRNSYEQYF
TRBV11-2	.	TRBJ1-1	.	TGTGCCAGCAGCGGGGGAGGGGCGAACACTGAAGCTTTCTTT	CASSGGGANTEAFF
TRBV2	.	TRBJ1-4	.	TGTGCCAGCAGATCTAGGGCGGGCAGCGTGAGGGAAAAACTGTTTTTT	CASRSRAGSVREKLFF
TRBV11-2	.	TRBJ1-2	once	TGTGCCAGCAGCTTTTTAACCCAAGGGGGGGTAGACTATGGCTACACCTTC	CASSFLTQGGVDYGYTF
TRBV9	.	TRBJ1-4	few	TGTGCCAGCAGCCCCCGCCTGGCAGGGGAAAAACTGTTTTTT	CASSPRLAGEKLFF
TRBV7-2	TRBD2	TRBJ2-1	.	TGTGCCAGCAGCTCGGGACTAGCGGGGACCTACAATGAGCAGTTCTTC	CASSSGLAGTYNEQFF
TRBV19	.	TRBJ1-1	once	TGTGCCAGTACTCACAGGGAGAACACTGAAGCTTTCTTT	CASTHRENTEAFF
TRBV6-4	TRBD1	TRBJ1-5	.	TGTGCCAGCAGTCCCTCGGCAGGGGGAAGCAATCAGCCCCAGCATTTT	CASSPSAGGSNQPQHF
TRBV7-3	TRBD2	TRBJ2-1	.	TGTGCCAGCAGCTCAACTAGCGGCTCCTACAATGAGCAGTTCTTC	CASSSTSGSYNEQFF
TRBV5-5	.	TRBJ2-7	.	TGTGCCAGCAGCTTCGACAGCGAGCCCCCCTACGAGCAGTACTTC	CASSFDSEPPYEQYF
TRBV15	.	TRBJ1-5	few	TGTGCCACCAGCAGGTCAGCGTTGGGGCCCCAGCATTTT	CATSRSALGPQHF
TRBV28	.	TRBJ2-7	.	TGTGCCAGCGAAACCGGGTCCCACTCCTACGAGCAGTACTTC	CASETGSHSYEQYF
TRBV5-5	.	TRBJ1-4	few	TGTGCCAGCAGCCCCTCGGGACTGAATGAAAAACTGTTTTTT	CASSPSGLNEKLFF
TRBV19	TRBD1	TRBJ2-7	.	TGTGCCAGTAGTAACCAGGGGACAGGGACCTACGAGCAGTACTTC	CASSNQGTGTYEQYF
TRBV2	TRBD2	TRBJ2-3	few	TGTGCCAGGGCACGGACTAGCGGGAAGGATACGCAGTATTTT	CARARTSGKDTQYF
TRBV6-5	.	TRBJ2-7	.	TGTGCCAGCAGCCGCAGGGGCGAGCAGTACTTC	CASSRRGEQYF
TRBV28	TRBD1	TRBJ2-1	.	TGTGCCAGCAGTTCTCTCCCGGGACAGGGATCCTACAATGAGCAGTTCTTC	CASSSLPGQGSYNEQFF
TRBV18	.	TRBJ1-3	.	TGTGCCAGCTCACCAGACACGGTCCCTGGAAACACCATATATTTT	CASSPDTVPGNTIYF
TRBV5-1	.	TRBJ2-7	.	TGCGCCAGCAGCTCAGACAGGACGAGTGGGTCCGAGCAGTACTTC	CASSSDRTSGSEQYF
TRBV2	.	TRBJ1-4	.	TGTGCCAGCACCCCAGGAGGAGTAGAGCGTGAAAAACTGTTTTTT	CASTPGGVEREKLFF
TRBV4-2	.	TRBJ1-5	.	TGTGCCAGCAGCTCCGGGGGATATGCTCAGCCCCAGCATTTT	CASSSGGYAQPQHF
TRBV2	TRBD2	TRBJ2-1	.	TGTGCCAGCTATGAGGGACTAGCGGCGTACAATGAGCAGTTCTTC	CASYEGLAAYNEQFF
TRBV28	TRBD1	TRBJ1-2	.	TGTGCCAGCACCCGGACAGGGGATGGCTACACCTTC	CASTRTGDGYTF
TRBV28	TRBD2	TRBJ2-2	.	TGTGCCAGCAGTTTATCCCCCAGCGGGAGGAAGGGGGAGCTGTTTTTT	CASSLSPSGRKGELFF
TRBV2	.	TRBJ1-1	.	TGTGCCAGCAGTTACCCACAGGGATTGAACACTGAAGCTTTCTTT	CASSYPQGLNTEAFF
TRBV5-1	.	TRBJ2-3	.	TGCGCCAGCAGCGACTTCAAGGATACGCAGTATTTT	CASSDFKDTQYF
TRBV24-1	.	TRBJ2-2	once	TGTGCCACCAGGGAGGGGCGGGTCGGCGGGGAGCTGTTTTTT	CATREGRVGGELFF
TRBV20-1	.	TRBJ2-5	once	TGCAGTGCCAGTCGGGGGTTAGTCGGGGAGACCCAGTACTTC	CSASRGLVGETQYF
TRBV18	.	TRBJ1-1	.	TGTGCCAGCTCACCATATAACAAGAACACTGAAGCTTTCTTT	CASSPYNKNTEAFF
TRBV7-9	TRBD1	TRBJ1-4	.	TGTGCCAGCAGCAACCGGGACAGGGGGAATGAAAAACTGTTTTTT	CASSNRDRGNEKLFF
TRBV5-4	.	TRBJ2-7	.	TGTGCCAGCAGCTTGCAGGACAAGTCGGCCTACGAGCAGTACTTC	CASSLQDKSAYEQYF
TRBV29-1	TRBD1	TRBJ2-7	once	TGCAGCGTCGCGGGACAGGGGGCGGGGGAGCAGTACTTC	CSVAGQGAGEQYF
TRBV7-9	TRBD1	TRBJ1-1	once	TGTGCCAGCAGCCGAGGGACAGGAGAGGGGGGCACTGAAGCTTTCTTT	CASSRGTGEGGTEAFF
TRBV24-1	.	TRBJ2-2	.	TGTGCCACCAGTCGGCTAGCAGCCACCGGGGAGCTGTTTTTT	CATSRLAATGELFF
TRBV10-3	.	TRBJ1-2	.	TGTGCCATCAGTGACAGGACAACCGGCTACACCTTC	CAISDRTTGYTF
TRBV7-9	TRBD2	TRBJ2-3	once	TGTGCCAGCAGCCCCCGGACTAGCGGGACGAGCACAGATACGCAGTATTTT	CASSPRTSGTSTDTQYF
TRBV3-1/TRBV3-2	TRBD2	TRBJ2-5	.	TGTGCCAGCAGCCAAGAACAGCATAGCGGGAGGGCGCTTGGGACCCAGTACTTC	CASSQEQHSGRALGTQYF
TRBV3-1/TRBV3-2	.	TRBJ1-3	few	TGTGCCAGCAGCCAAGCCCTTCAGGATCTCTCTGGAAACACCATATATTTT	CASSQALQDLSGNTIYF
TRBV19	.	TRBJ2-7	.	TGTGCCAGTAGACAAACCGGGACACCGGGGGGCGAGCAGTACTTC	CASRQTGTPGGEQYF
TRBV5-4	TRBD1	TRBJ1-6	.	TGTGCCAGCAGCTCACCTGGACAGGGCGCCAATTCACCCCTCCACTTT	CASSSPGQGANSPLHF
TRBV30	TRBD1	TRBJ2-7	few	TGTGCCTGGAGTGGGACAGGGGTCTACGAGCAGTACTTC	CAWSGTGVYEQYF